The 31 T cell receptor beta chains below were found in one sample sequenced in a study of shared clonotypes between healthy human individuals. Sequencing was performed with immunoSEQ multiplex PCR; in TCRdb, only in-frame clones are kept and a portion is missing. The table lists approximately 1,500,000 clones, 96% of them singletons. Sequencing used naive CD4+ T cells sorted from blood. The subset is: CD45RA+ positively selected. These receptors originate from a man under 40 in good health.

The chain has TRBV7-6 and TRBJ2-7; 10 nucleotides line up with TRBD2. The CDR3 loop spans 17 amino acids. V was clipped by 5 bases and J by 0 bases; unmatched bases: 10. In germline, CDR1 is SGHVS, CDR2 FNYEAQ. The CDR3 loop reads CASSPNLLAGSSYEQYF. The DNA of the CDR3 is TGTGCCAGCAGCCCGAACTTACTAGCGGGGAGCTCCTACGAGCAGTACTTC. Drawing the rest from reference TRBV7-6 and TRBJ2-7, the complete variable domain is GAGVSQSPRYKVTKRGQDVALRCDPISGHVSLYWYRQALGQGPEFLTYFNYEAQQDKSGLPNDRFSAERPEGSISTLTIQRTEQRDSAMYRCASSPNLLAGSSYEQYFGPGTRLTVT.

The chain employs TRBV28 and TRBJ2-7; tentatively, D is TRBD1 (6 bases). Germline lookup yields CDR1 MDHEN and CDR2 SYDVKM. The CDR3 sequence is 17 residues long. V lost 1 base to trimming and J lost 6 bases, with 22 bases between them. CDR3 DNA: TGTGCCAGCAGTTTATTAGGGTGGGGGCTAGGTGGCGGCGAGCAGTACTTC. Translating it yields CASSLLGWGLGGGEQYF.

The rearrangement links TRBV14 to TRBJ2-2; D possibly corresponds to TRBD2 (6 bases). The V and J ends lost 4 bases and 5 bases respectively, with 11 bases between them. Looked up from germline, CDR1 is SGHDN and CDR2 is FVKESK. The CDR3 consists of 14 residues. The CDR3 protein is CASSRETRTGELFF. The CDR3 coding sequence is TGTGCCAGCAGCCGCGAGACTAGAACCGGGGAGCTGTTTTTT.

The chain joins TRBV6-1 to TRBJ2-3; possibly TRBD1 for D (6 bases). The germline CDR1 and CDR2 sequences are MNHNS and SASEGT. The CDR3 length is 11 residues. Trimming left V 5 bases short and J 10 bases short, with 10 bases between. The CDR3 loop is CASSSQGPQYF. The CDR3 bases are TGTGCCAGCAGTTCTCAGGGGCCGCAGTATTTT.

This clone was counted a single time. The rearrangement uses TRBV5-1 and TRBJ1-3; TRBD1 agrees at 9 bases. The CDR3 has 15 residues. Germline-derived CDR1 and CDR2 are SGHRS and YFSETQ. J was trimmed by 3 bases and V by 0 bases; bases with no gene match: 1. The CDR3, as DNA: TGCGCCAGCAGCTTGGGGACAGGGGATGGAAACACCATATATTTT. It codes for CASSLGTGDGNTIYF.

This clone was picked up one time. The V gene is TRBV9, the J gene TRBJ1-2; D unresolved. V gave up 3 bases and J gave up 4 bases, with 10 bases separating them. In germline, CDR1 is SGDLS, CDR2 YYNGEE. CDR3 length: 13 amino acids. CDR3 coding DNA: TGTGCCAGCAGCGCAATCGCTTCCTATGGCTACACCTTC. Residues: CASSAIASYGYTF.

V usage is TRBV4-3 and J usage is TRBJ2-3; 9 bases agree with TRBD1. Germline V gene sequence: CDR1 LGHNA, CDR2 YSLEER. There are 16 residues in the CDR3. With V trimmed by 0 bases and J by 2 bases, 3 bases remained unmatched. This CDR3 is CASSQDGQGYTDTQYF. Here the CDR3 DNA reads TGCGCCAGCAGCCAAGACGGACAGGGGTACACAGATACGCAGTATTTT.

The rearrangement links TRBV5-1 to TRBJ2-3; TRBD1 aligns across 12 bases. Unmatched junction bases numbered 6, after V lost 3 bases and J lost 4 bases. CDR1 and CDR2 from the germline V gene are SGHRS and YFSETQ. The length of the CDR3 is 16 residues. CDR3 residues: CASSSGTGGVADTQYF. In DNA, the CDR3 is TGCGCCAGCAGCTCCGGGACAGGGGGCGTTGCAGATACGCAGTATTTT. Full variable domain (rest looked up from reference TRBV5-1 and TRBJ2-3): KAGVTQTPRYLIKTRGQQVTLSCSPISGHRSVSWYQQTPGQGLQFLFEYFSETQRNKGNFPGRFSGRQFSNSRSEMNVSTLELGDSALYLCASSSGTGGVADTQYFGPGTRLTVL.

V gene TRBV28 combines with J gene TRBJ1-1; D gene uncertain. CDR1 is MDHEN and CDR2 is SYDVKM in the germline V gene. The V end lost 3 bases, the J end lost 8 bases, and 10 bases lay between the germline ends. This CDR3 is 12 amino acids long. The CDR3: CASSLIPLEAFF. As DNA, the CDR3 is TGTGCCAGCAGTTTGATCCCCCTCGAAGCTTTCTTT. Variable domain in full (rest from reference TRBV28 and TRBJ1-1): DVKVTQSSRYLVKRTGEKVFLECVQDMDHENMFWYRQDPGLGLRLIYFSYDVKMKEKGDIPEGYSVSREKKERFSLILESASTNQTSMYLCASSLIPLEAFFGQGTRLTVV.

CDR3 loop: CASSPPGLRGDYEQYF. For the CDR3, the DNA is TGTGCCAGCTCACCACCTGGACTAAGAGGCGACTACGAGCAGTACTTC. V usage is TRBV18 and J usage is TRBJ2-7, with D possibly being TRBD2 (6 bases). Trimming removed 0 bases at V and 3 bases at J, with 15 bases between. The CDR3 contains 16 residues. The germline gives CDR1 KGHSH, CDR2 LQKENI.

The genes are TRBV11-2 and TRBJ2-1; 8 bases match TRBD2. CDR3 size: 15 residues. Looked up from germline, CDR1 is SGHAT and CDR2 is FQNNGV. V lost 6 bases and J lost 0; bases outside the gene matches: 4. The CDR3 spells CASRVAGSSYNEQFF. DNA of the CDR3: TGTGCCAGCAGGGTAGCGGGAAGCTCCTACAATGAGCAGTTCTTC.

The chain has TRBV18 and TRBJ1-1; D perhaps matches TRBD1 (6 bases). Germline V gene data show CDR1 as KGHSH and CDR2 as LQKENI. This CDR3 spans 15 amino acids. Trimming shortened V by 4 bases and J by 0 bases, and 12 bases separated the two germline ends. CDR3 nucleotide sequence: TGTGCCAGCTCACGCTCCAGGGGTATGAACACTGAAGCTTTCTTT. Translated: CASSRSRGMNTEAFF.

This clone showed up just once. V usage is TRBV2 and J usage is TRBJ1-1; tentative D call: TRBD1 (6 bases). CDR1 is SNHLY and CDR2 is FYNNEI in the germline V gene. V lost 6 bases to trimming and J lost 9 bases, with 11 bases between them. The CDR3 extends over 11 amino acids. CDR3 nucleotide sequence: TGTGCCAGCAGCCCACAGGGTCAAGCTTTCTTT. Translation: CASSPQGQAFF. The full variable domain, in which reference TRBV2 and TRBJ1-1 provide the parts outside the CDR3, is EPEVTQTPSHQVTQMGQEVILRCVPISNHLYFYWYRQILGQKVEFLVSFYNNEISEKSEIFDDQFSVERPDGSNFTLKIRSTKLEDSAMYFCASSPQGQAFFGQGTRLTVV.

This clone was observed a single time. The chain uses TRBV18 and TRBJ2-2; the D gene is possibly TRBD2 (5 bases). Germline V gene sequence: CDR1 KGHSH, CDR2 LQKENI. The V and J ends lost 2 bases and 4 bases respectively, with 11 bases between them. The CDR3 runs to 15 residues. CDR3 region: CASSPSGVGTGELFF. The CDR3 bases are TGTGCCAGCTCACCATCCGGGGTAGGCACCGGGGAGCTGTTTTTT.

The chain is built from TRBV7-9 and TRBJ1-5, with 8 nucleotides matching TRBD1. Germline CDR1 is SEHNR and CDR2 is FQNEAQ (reference sequence). V lost 2 bases and J lost 3; bases outside the gene matches: 0. This CDR3 contains 14 residues. CDR3 loop: CASSLQGANQPQHF. The CDR3 DNA sequence: TGTGCCAGCAGCTTACAGGGGGCCAATCAGCCCCAGCATTTT. The full variable domain, in which reference TRBV7-9 and TRBJ1-5 provide the parts outside the CDR3, is DTGVSQNPRHKITKRGQNVTFRCDPISEHNRLYWYRQTLGQGPEFLTYFQNEAQLEKSRLLSDRFSAERPKGSFSTLEIQRTEQGDSAMYLCASSLQGANQPQHFGDGTRLSIL.

The rearrangement joins TRBV7-2 to TRBJ2-1; D might be TRBD2 (5 bases). The CDR3 length is 15 residues. CDR1 SGHTA and CDR2 FQGNSA come from the germline V gene. V lost 0 bases and J lost 2, with 8 bases in between. CDR3 protein: CASSLARTAYNEQFF. CDR3 nucleotides: TGTGCCAGCAGCTTAGCCCGGACTGCCTACAATGAGCAGTTCTTC.

The V gene is TRBV19, the J gene TRBJ2-1; possibly TRBD2 for D (6 bases). The CDR3 has 16 residues. Per germline, CDR1 LNHDA and CDR2 SQIVND (reference sequence). V shed 3 bases and J shed 9 bases, with 21 bases lying between them. In nucleotides, the CDR3 is TGTGCCAGTAGTATTGGGCCTGGACCCTCCGGGAGTGAGCAGTTCTTC. It translates to CASSIGPGPSGSEQFF. The full variable domain, rest sourced from reference TRBV19 and TRBJ2-1, is DGGITQSPKYLFRKEGQNVTLSCEQNLNHDAMYWYRQDPGQGLRLIYYSQIVNDFQKGDIAEGYSVSREKKESFPLTVTSAQKNPTAFYLCASSIGPGPSGSEQFFGPGTRLTVL.

V is TRBV5-6 and J is TRBJ2-3; D remains ambiguous. Trimming stripped 4 bases from V and 5 bases from J, with 14 bases between. Germline CDR1 is SGHDT and CDR2 is YYEEEE. This CDR3 has 14 amino acids. The chain's CDR3 is CASSPGGVRDTQYF. CDR3 bases: TGTGCCAGCAGCCCGGGTGGAGTCAGAGATACGCAGTATTTT.

The J gene is TRBJ2-5, the V gene TRBV5-6, with a tentative D call TRBD2 (7 bases). The V end lost 3 bases, the J end lost 1 base, and 13 bases lay between the germline ends. This CDR3 has 15 residues. Germline V gene sequence: CDR1 SGHDT, CDR2 YYEEEE. CDR3 protein: CASSSGGLIQETQYF. The CDR3 region has the DNA TGTGCCAGCAGCTCCGGGGGGCTGATCCAAGAGACCCAGTACTTC.

The rearrangement joins TRBV28 to TRBJ2-1; D is possibly TRBD2 (7 bases). Germline V CDR1 and CDR2: MDHEN, SYDVKM. The CDR3 runs 16 residues. The V and J ends lost 5 bases and 5 bases respectively, with 19 bases between them. CDR3 nucleotides: TGTGCCAGCAGTATACCCATGGCGGGGGCCAACAATGAGCAGTTCTTC. Translation: CASSIPMAGANNEQFF.

As regards this clone: This sample also contains other DNA sequences that code for the same CDR3. V usage is TRBV5-1 and J usage is TRBJ2-1; D call uncertain. The CDR3 contains 13 residues. Germline assignment: CDR1 SGHRS and CDR2 YFSETQ. V lost 0 bases and J lost 3, with 4 bases in between. In DNA, the CDR3 is TGCGCCAGCAGCTTGGACCGCTACAATGAGCAGTTCTTC. Protein product: CASSLDRYNEQFF. The full variable domain, in which reference TRBV5-1 and TRBJ2-1 provide the parts outside the CDR3, is KAGVTQTPRYLIKTRGQQVTLSCSPISGHRSVSWYQQTPGQGLQFLFEYFSETQRNKGNFPGRFSGRQFSNSRSEMNVSTLELGDSALYLCASSLDRYNEQFFGPGTRLTVL.

The CDR3 DNA is TGTGCCAGCAGCTTAGGGATAGGGACTAGCGGTTACACAGATACGCAGTATTTT. It is translated as CASSLGIGTSGYTDTQYF. The chain has TRBV7-9 and TRBJ2-3; 11 bases match TRBD2. Germline loops: CDR1 SEHNR, CDR2 FQNEAQ (reference sequence). CDR3 length: 18 residues. Trimming removed 1 base from V and 2 bases from J; junction bases left unmatched: 8.

The chain employs TRBV7-2 and TRBJ2-1; 7 bases are a match to TRBD2. The germline V gene encodes CDR1 SGHTA and CDR2 FQGNSA. V was pared by 3 bases and J by 6 bases, with 5 bases of the junction left unmatched. CDR3 length equals 14 residues. The CDR3 sequence is CASSFAGATNEQFF. CDR3 nucleotide sequence: TGTGCCAGCAGCTTCGCGGGAGCCACCAATGAGCAGTTCTTC.

The chain employs TRBV6-6 and TRBJ2-7; no clear D. This CDR3 comprises 12 residues. Trimming left V 5 bases short and J 4 bases short, with 9 bases between. Per germline, CDR1 MNHNY and CDR2 SVGAGI (reference sequence). The CDR3 sequence: CASSDDGYEQYF. The CDR3 region has the DNA TGTGCCAGCAGTGACGACGGGTACGAGCAGTACTTC.

V is TRBV9 and J is TRBJ2-1, with D maybe TRBD2 (6 bases). V was shortened by 0 bases and J by 0 bases, with 7 bases between the two germline ends. From germline, CDR1 is SGDLS and CDR2 YYNGEE. There are 15 residues in the CDR3. This CDR3 reads CASSVASDSYNEQFF. The CDR3 nucleotides read TGTGCCAGCAGCGTAGCTAGCGACTCCTACAATGAGCAGTTCTTC.

This rearrangement joins TRBV7-8 to TRBJ2-1, with 9 bases fitting TRBD2. There are 14 residues in the CDR3. The V segment lost 5 bases and the J segment 4 bases; nucleotides outside the gene matches: 3. Germline values: CDR1 SGHVS, CDR2 FQNEAQ. CDR3 nucleotides: TGTGCCAGCAGCGAGACTAGCGGTTACAATGAGCAGTTCTTC. Encoded protein: CASSETSGYNEQFF.

V is TRBV30 and J is TRBJ1-5; D is undetermined. The germline gives CDR1 GTSNPN, CDR2 SVGIG (reference sequence). Trimming took 6 bases from V and 0 from J, leaving 12 bases between them. The length of the CDR3 is 14 residues. As DNA, the CDR3 is TGTGCCTGCTTGGATACGTATAGCAATCAGCCCCAGCATTTT. Protein sequence: CACLDTYSNQPQHF. The entire variable domain, with the rest obtained from reference TRBV30 and TRBJ1-5, is as follows: SQTIHQWPATLVQPVGSPLSLECTVEGTSNPNLYWYRQAAGRGLQLLFYSVGIGQISSEVPQNLSASRPQDRQFILSSKKLLLSDSGFYLCACLDTYSNQPQHFGDGTRLSIL.

The chain uses TRBV6-1 and TRBJ2-7, with TRBD2 identical over 9 bases. J lost 0 bases, V lost 6 bases, and 6 bases had no gene match. This CDR3 is built from 15 residues. Germline loops: CDR1 MNHNS, CDR2 SASEGT. This CDR3 is CASRLLAGPSYEQYF. DNA of the CDR3: TGTGCCAGCAGATTACTAGCGGGCCCCTCCTACGAGCAGTACTTC.

This clone was seen only once. This chain joins TRBV29-1 and TRBJ2-7; D is unclear. The V and J ends lost 4 bases and 0 bases respectively, with 10 bases between them. CDR1 SQVTM and CDR2 ANQGSEA come from the germline V gene. CDR3 size: 13 residues. CDR3 residues: CSVGRLSSYEQYF. CDR3 coding DNA: TGCAGCGTTGGACGGTTGAGCTCCTACGAGCAGTACTTC.

The gene calls are TRBV19 and TRBJ1-1, with 7 bases identical to TRBD1. Looked up from germline, CDR1 is LNHDA and CDR2 is SQIVND (reference sequence). After removal of 9 bases from V and 4 bases from J, the junction contained 11 bases not matched to a gene. The CDR3 is 14 amino acids. The CDR3 region is CASSTLQGRTEAFF. Written as DNA, the CDR3 is TGTGCCAGCTCTACCCTACAGGGGCGCACTGAAGCTTTCTTT.

J is TRBJ2-3 and V is TRBV7-9; D gene uncertain. The germline V and J ends were trimmed by 5 bases and 0 bases, with 6 bases remaining between them. The CDR3 extends over 13 amino acids. Germline assignment: CDR1 SEHNR and CDR2 FQNEAQ (reference sequence). CDR3 region: CASSSTSTDTQYF. CDR3 nucleotide sequence: TGTGCCAGCAGCAGTACTAGCACAGATACGCAGTATTTT.